Each of the 17 T cell receptor beta chains below was sequenced from the same sample in a study of blood T cell repertoires in COVID-19. Profiling relied on immunoSEQ multiplex PCR, and the TCRdb table lists in-frame clones only, not all of them. The sample consists of over 300,000 clones, approximately 88% of them appearing once. Specimen: peripheral blood. The source is a man aged 35 to 55 with acute or convalescent COVID-19.

The V gene is TRBV20-1, the J gene TRBJ1-5; tentatively, D is TRBD1 (6 bases). In germline, CDR1 is DFQATT, CDR2 SNEGSKA (reference sequence). V lost 3 bases and J 1 base, leaving 10 bases between the germline ends. This CDR3 comprises 14 residues. CDR3 region: CSASLGASNQPQHF. Here the CDR3 DNA reads TGCAGTGCTAGTTTGGGGGCCAGCAATCAGCCCCAGCATTTT.

J is TRBJ2-1 and V is TRBV7-8; D might be TRBD1 (5 bases). Germline-derived CDR1 and CDR2 are SGHVS and FQNEAQ. The ends were cut back, 1 base at V and 0 bases at J, with 10 bases in the middle. This CDR3 comprises 16 residues. The CDR3 coding sequence is TGTGCCAGCAGCTTAGGAGCTAGGGGCTCCTACAATGAGCAGTTCTTC. It translates to CASSLGARGSYNEQFF.

The chain has TRBV5-6 and TRBJ2-3; 7 bases agree with TRBD2. The length of the CDR3 is 16 residues. Germline trimming cut 0 bases from V and 0 bases from J; bases unmatched to any gene: 4. In germline, CDR1 is SGHDT, CDR2 YYEEEE. The CDR3 bases are TGTGCCAGCAGCTTGGGGCCAGCGGGAAGCACAGATACGCAGTATTTT. Amino acid sequence: CASSLGPAGSTDTQYF.

This chain links TRBV6-5 with TRBJ1-1, with a tentative D call TRBD1 (5 bases). CDR3 length: 13 residues. Germline CDR1 and CDR2: MNHEY and SVGAGI. V shed 6 bases and J shed 3 bases, with 11 bases lying between them. In nucleotides, the CDR3 is TGTGCCAGCAGGCGGGACCGAGACACTGAAGCTTTCTTT. Its translation: CASRRDRDTEAFF.

In DNA form, the CDR3 reads TGCGCCAGCAGCTTGGGGTACAGGGCTAAGGGGACTGAAGCTTTCTTT. Its translation is CASSLGYRAKGTEAFF. This chain joins TRBV5-1 and TRBJ1-1, with a weak D call TRBD1 (6 bases). Trimming removed 0 bases at V and 5 bases at J, with 17 bases between. Germline V gene data show CDR1 as SGHRS and CDR2 as YFSETQ. There are 16 residues in the CDR3.

The V and J genes are TRBV4-1 and TRBJ1-2, with D maybe TRBD1 (5 bases). Germline V lookup: CDR1 MGHRA, CDR2 YSYEKL. Trimming pared 0 bases from V and 7 bases from J, leaving 15 bases between. The CDR3 totals 15 residues. The CDR3 loop reads CASSQEDGRVSGYTF. Here the CDR3 DNA reads TGCGCCAGCAGCCAAGAAGACGGCAGGGTGTCTGGCTACACCTTC.

This chain links TRBV6-5 with TRBJ2-7; 13 bases fit TRBD2. The CDR3 is made up of 13 amino acids. Looked up from germline, CDR1 is MNHEY and CDR2 is SVGAGI. With 6 bases clipped from V and 8 bases from J, the junction kept 4 bases outside the gene matches. CDR3 residues: CASRTSGGTQQYF. DNA for the CDR3: TGTGCCAGCAGGACTAGCGGGGGGACACAGCAGTACTTC.

This chain links TRBV30 with TRBJ2-3; no firm D call. This CDR3 is built from 12 residues. V lost 4 bases to trimming and J lost 1 base, with 6 bases between them. Germline V gives CDR1 GTSNPN, CDR2 SVGIG (reference sequence). For the CDR3, the DNA is TGTGCCTGGAAGCACGGCACAGATACGCAGTATTTT. Translated, it gives CAWKHGTDTQYF.

The genes are TRBV18 and TRBJ2-5, with TRBD1 as a possible D gene (5 bases). This CDR3 has 15 amino acids. Germline assignment: CDR1 KGHSH and CDR2 LQKENI. Trimming shortened V by 3 bases and J by 5 bases, and 16 bases separated the two germline ends. The DNA of the CDR3 is TGTGCCAGCTCACCTTATGACAGCCGCGTGGAGACCCAGTACTTC. Amino acids: CASSPYDSRVETQYF.

V is TRBV11-2 and J is TRBJ1-2, with 8 bases identical to TRBD1. The germline V gene encodes CDR1 SGHAT and CDR2 FQNNGV. This CDR3 has 14 residues. The V segment lost 5 bases and the J segment 4 bases; nucleotides outside the gene matches: 6. DNA for the CDR3: TGTGCCAGCAGCCCAGGACAGGGTCCCTATGGCTACACCTTC. Its protein product is CASSPGQGPYGYTF.

V usage is TRBV6-6 and J usage is TRBJ1-3, with a weak D call TRBD1 (5 bases). Germline loops: CDR1 MNHNY, CDR2 SVGAGI (reference sequence). The ends were cut back, 0 bases at V and 9 bases at J, with 15 bases in the middle. The CDR3 is made up of 15 amino acids. Here the CDR3 reads CASSYSRGPGSTIYF. CDR3 bases: TGTGCCAGCAGTTACTCTAGGGGTCCCGGGTCCACCATATATTTT.

J is TRBJ1-1 and V is TRBV28, with 7 bases identical to TRBD1. From germline, CDR1 is MDHEN and CDR2 SYDVKM. This CDR3 contains 16 residues. The ends lost 0 bases at V and 4 bases at J; junction bases unmatched: 8. CDR3 nucleotide sequence: TGTGCCAGCAGTTTATGGGGAGCAGGGGGAGGCACTGAAGCTTTCTTT. Amino acid sequence: CASSLWGAGGGTEAFF.

The chain combines TRBV12-3 or TRBV12-4 with TRBJ1-6; perhaps TRBD1 as D (5 bases). Trimming cost V 7 bases and J 6 bases, with 10 bases left between them. This CDR3 region has 13 residues. The CDR3 sequence: CASTLGGNSPLHF. The CDR3 DNA reads as TGTGCCAGCACCCTCGGGGGTAATTCACCCCTCCACTTT.

The chain links TRBV27 to TRBJ2-3; perhaps TRBD2 as D (5 bases). The CDR3 totals 15 residues. V was trimmed by 8 bases and J by 7 bases, leaving 22 bases between them. Germline-derived CDR1 and CDR2 are MNHEY and SMNVEV (reference sequence). The CDR3 here is CASAPAGVSVYTQYF. DNA of the CDR3: TGTGCCAGCGCCCCCGCGGGTGTAAGCGTGTATACGCAGTATTTT.

This chain uses TRBV13 with TRBJ1-5; tentative D call: TRBD1 (6 bases). V lost 4 bases and J lost 6, with 16 bases in between. CDR3 length: 15 residues. The germline V gene has CDR1 PRHDT and CDR2 FYEKMQ (reference sequence). The CDR3 here is CASSSGGPRGQPQHF. As DNA, the CDR3 is TGTGCCAGCAGCTCGGGGGGGCCGAGAGGTCAGCCCCAGCATTTT.

CDR3 DNA: TGTGCCAGCACCTTAAGGAGTAGCAATCAGCCCCAGCATTTT. Translation: CASTLRSSNQPQHF. The chain carries TRBV19 and TRBJ1-5; no clear D. This CDR3 comprises 14 residues. CDR1 is LNHDA and CDR2 is SQIVND in the germline V gene (reference sequence). V was pared by 9 bases and J by 0 bases, with 12 bases between.

The V and J genes are TRBV6-5 and TRBJ1-2, with 7 bases identical to TRBD1. V lost 5 bases, J lost 8 bases, and 11 bases stayed unmatched. The length of the CDR3 is 14 residues. Germline V gene lookup returns CDR1 MNHEY and CDR2 SVGAGI. The CDR3 is CASSPASRGRGYTF. In DNA, the CDR3 is TGTGCCAGCAGTCCTGCGTCTAGGGGGCGAGGCTACACCTTC.